Listed here are 8 T cell receptor beta chains from one sample, sequenced in a study of blood T cell repertoires in COVID-19. This table comes from immunoSEQ multiplex PCR, and its TCRdb copy is limited to in-frame clones, with some not included. Here the sample spans fewer than 300,000 clones, 85% being singletons. Sequencing used peripheral blood. These receptors all come from a man aged 45-65 years with active or convalescent COVID-19.

The rearrangement joins TRBV7-9 to TRBJ1-1; D is ambiguous. Trimming took 5 bases from V and 12 from J, leaving 16 bases between them. This CDR3 has 12 amino acids. Germline V gives CDR1 SEHNR, CDR2 FQNEAQ (reference sequence). For the CDR3, the DNA is TGTGCCAGCAGCGCCGTGACCTACGGGTCTTTCTTT. Protein product: CASSAVTYGSFF.

The chain uses TRBV15 and TRBJ2-1; 7 nucleotides align to TRBD2. The J segment lost 10 bases and the V segment lost 1 base, leaving 10 bases of the junction unmatched. This CDR3 spans 15 amino acids. Germline V CDR1 and CDR2: LNHNV, YYDKDF (reference sequence). For the CDR3, the DNA is TGTGCCACCAGCAGAGGGCGGGGGAGGGGTGTCGAGCAGTTCTTC. This translates into CATSRGRGRGVEQFF.

This rearrangement joins TRBV27 to TRBJ2-7, with D maybe TRBD1 (7 bases). CDR3 length equals 14 residues. Trimming pared 3 bases from V and 6 bases from J, leaving 15 bases between. Germline lookup yields CDR1 MNHEY and CDR2 SMNVEV (reference sequence). The CDR3 here is CASSLQTGRSEQYF. The DNA for the CDR3 is TGTGCCAGCAGTTTGCAGACAGGGAGGTCCGAGCAGTACTTC.

This rearrangement joins TRBV4-2 to TRBJ2-1; a weak D match, TRBD2 (5 bases). V was shortened by 2 bases and J by 0 bases, with 5 bases between the two germline ends. CDR3 length: 14 residues. CDR1 and CDR2 (germline): LGHNA, YNFKEQ. In DNA form, the CDR3 reads TGTGCCAGCAGCCAACGGGGCTCCTACAATGAGCAGTTCTTC. It translates to CASSQRGSYNEQFF.

This clone was counted a single time. This sequence joins TRBV4-3 and TRBJ2-5, with 13 bases that match TRBD2. J was trimmed by 1 base and V by 1 base; bases with no gene match: 3. Germline assignment: CDR1 LGHNA and CDR2 YSLEER. CDR3 length: 17 residues. CDR3: CASSQGGTSGIQETQYF. As DNA, the CDR3 is TGCGCCAGCAGCCAAGGGGGGACTAGCGGGATCCAAGAGACCCAGTACTTC.

The chain couples TRBV6-2 or TRBV6-3 to TRBJ1-6; weak D call: TRBD1 (6 bases). Germline CDR1 reads MNHEY; CDR2 reads SVGEGT. CDR3 length equals 15 residues. Trimming stripped 0 bases from V and 8 bases from J, with 11 bases between. For the CDR3, the DNA is TGTGCCAGCAGTTACTCCAGGGGAACGGATTCACCCCTCCACTTT. It yields the protein CASSYSRGTDSPLHF.

This clone was seen ten or more times. The rearrangement uses TRBV6-5 and TRBJ1-3; TRBD1 agrees at 8 bases. Germline lookup yields CDR1 MNHEY and CDR2 SVGAGI. Trimming took 10 bases from V and 10 from J; bases not matched to a gene: 12. The CDR3 sequence is 13 residues long. The CDR3 nucleotides are TGTGCCACGAGGACGGACAGGGAGGGAACCATATATTTT. It encodes CATRTDREGTIYF.

The rearrangement uses TRBV19 and TRBJ2-2; TRBD2 matches at 7 bases. After removal of 3 bases from V and 4 bases from J, the junction contained 11 bases not matched to a gene. From germline, CDR1 is LNHDA and CDR2 SQIVND (reference sequence). The CDR3 has 17 amino acids. Here the CDR3 DNA reads TGTGCCAGTAGTATTAAGTGGGCGGGAGTGTTCACCGGGGAGCTGTTTTTT. Its translation is CASSIKWAGVFTGELFF.